These 22 T cell receptor beta chains originate from one sample sequenced in a study of blood T cells in healthy people across ages. The authors ran a second PCR of 7 to 11 cycles using a sample-barcoded 5' primer and a J-beta primer mix. TCRdb re-called the 5' RACE reads through MiXCR, storing one row per CDR3 protein. This table has approximately 810,000 distinct CDR3 sequences, 29% appearing once. Sequenced material: blood. These receptors were collected from a woman older than 75 in good health.

This chain connects TRBV12-5 to TRBJ2-5; D is unclear. V lost 1 base, J lost 5 bases, and 11 bases lay in between. In germline, CDR1 is LGHNT, CDR2 FRNRAP. CDR3 size: 14 residues. The CDR3 region is CASGLDSTRETQYF. CDR3 nucleotide sequence: TGTGCTAGTGGTTTGGATTCGACAAGGGAGACCCAGTACTTC.

This clonotype was observed many times. The chain combines TRBV28 with TRBJ2-7; 8 nucleotides match TRBD1. Trimming cost V 6 bases and J 1 base; bases outside gene matches: 5. CDR1 and CDR2 from the germline V gene are MDHEN and SYDVKM. The CDR3 length is 14 residues. The CDR3 is CASRSQGGSYEQYF. The DNA for the CDR3 is TGTGCCAGCAGATCACAGGGGGGTTCCTACGAGCAGTACTTC.

There are many counts of this clonotype. J is TRBJ2-3 and V is TRBV29-1, with no clear D. Trimming pared 2 bases from V and 2 bases from J, leaving 2 bases between. In germline, CDR1 is SQVTM, CDR2 ANQGSEA. This CDR3 region has 11 residues. The CDR3 sequence: CSVEPTDTQYF. The DNA of the CDR3 is TGCAGCGTTGAACCCACAGATACGCAGTATTTT.

The chain is built from TRBV7-2 and TRBJ2-3, with a tentative D call TRBD2 (6 bases). The CDR3 is 14 residues long. V was trimmed by 4 bases and J by 2 bases, leaving 10 bases between them. Looked up from germline, CDR1 is SGHTA and CDR2 is FQGNSA. The CDR3 region has the DNA TGTGCCAGCAGCTCTGGACTACACACAGATACGCAGTATTTT. Its translation is CASSSGLHTDTQYF.

The rearrangement uses TRBV27 and TRBJ2-6; D not certain. The ends were cut back, 9 bases at V and 1 base at J, with 19 bases in the middle. Germline V CDR1 and CDR2: MNHEY, SMNVEV (reference sequence). CDR3 size: 17 residues. CDR3 in amino acids: CASGEQAGGSGANVLTF. CDR3 nucleotides: TGTGCCAGTGGTGAACAAGCTGGTGGATCTGGGGCCAACGTCCTGACTTTC.

The chain has TRBV4-2 and TRBJ2-3; D may be TRBD2 (6 bases). V lost 6 bases, J lost 1 base, and 17 bases lay in between. The CDR3 is made up of 16 amino acids. Germline loops: CDR1 LGHNA, CDR2 YNFKEQ. The CDR3 loop reads CASRSNEGRRTDTQYF. The CDR3, as DNA: TGTGCCAGCAGATCAAACGAGGGGAGGCGCACAGATACGCAGTATTTT.

The genes are TRBV7-9 and TRBJ1-1; 9 bases map to TRBD1. The germline V gene has CDR1 SEHNR and CDR2 FQNEAQ (reference sequence). CDR3 size: 15 residues. Germline trimming cut 3 bases from V and 3 bases from J; bases unmatched to any gene: 5. The CDR3 nucleotides are TGTGCCAGCAGCTTTCTACAGGGGGCGGACACTGAAGCTTTCTTT. This encodes CASSFLQGADTEAFF.

The CDR3 nucleotides are TGTGCCAGCAGTTACGTGGGCAGGGGCTTATTCAATGAGCAGTACTTC. Its translation: CASSYVGRGLFNEQYF. The chain is built from TRBV6-2 or TRBV6-3 and TRBJ2-5; tentative D call: TRBD1 (6 bases). CDR3 size: 16 residues. CDR1 and CDR2 from the germline V gene are MNHEY and SVGEGT. The ends were cut back, 2 bases at V and 11 bases at J, with 24 bases in the middle.

The chain employs TRBV28 and TRBJ2-7, with D possibly being TRBD2 (5 bases). The CDR3 consists of 15 residues. V was shortened by 5 bases and J by 0 bases, with 14 bases between the two germline ends. Germline V gene lookup returns CDR1 MDHEN and CDR2 SYDVKM. In DNA form, the CDR3 reads TGTGCCAGCAGTGCCACTAGTCTGAGCTCCTACGAGCAGTACTTC. Its protein is CASSATSLSSYEQYF.

This clonotype appeared many times. This sequence joins TRBV18 and TRBJ2-5; TRBD1 matches at 7 bases. The CDR3 has 15 amino acids. V lost 3 bases to trimming and J lost 1 base; unmatched junction nucleotides: 5. Germline V gives CDR1 KGHSH, CDR2 LQKENI. CDR3 nucleotide sequence: TGTGCCAGCTCACCCGGACAGGCGTCCCAAGAGACCCAGTACTTC. This encodes CASSPGQASQETQYF.

This clonotype was observed many times. Here the CDR3 DNA reads TGTGCCAGCAGCTCTACCGGGACTCTCCAAGAGACCCAGTACTTC. Its protein is CASSSTGTLQETQYF. This chain uses TRBV7-2 with TRBJ2-5, with a tentative D call TRBD2 (6 bases). V lost 4 bases, J lost 1 base, and 13 bases lay in between. This CDR3 is 15 amino acids long. Germline CDR1 and CDR2: SGHTA and FQGNSA.

This clonotype was observed a few times. This rearrangement joins TRBV2 to TRBJ2-1, with D maybe TRBD1 (5 bases). CDR3 length: 16 residues. Germline V gene data show CDR1 as SNHLY and CDR2 as FYNNEI. The V gene lost 5 bases and the J gene lost 0 bases, with 14 bases spanning the gap. The DNA of the CDR3 is TGTGCCAGCAGTAAAAGGGGCCTGAGCTCCTACAATGAGCAGTTCTTC. This sequence encodes CASSKRGLSSYNEQFF.

This clonotype was picked up many times. V is TRBV6-5 and J is TRBJ1-5; possibly TRBD1 for D (6 bases). CDR1 is MNHEY, CDR2 SVGAGI, per germline. The CDR3 extends over 13 amino acids. Deletions cut 5 bases from V and 4 bases from J, with 9 bases between. CDR3 in DNA: TGTGCCAGCAGTCGACAGGAAAATCAGCCCCAGCATTTT. Translating gives CASSRQENQPQHF.

This clonotype was picked up a small number of times. The chain couples TRBV29-1 to TRBJ1-4; no firm D call. V was shortened by 7 bases and J by 5 bases, with 11 bases between the two germline ends. In germline, CDR1 is SQVTM, CDR2 ANQGSEA. The CDR3 contains 12 residues. CDR3 region: CSAGKGNEKLFF. In DNA form, the CDR3 reads TGCAGCGCTGGGAAAGGGAATGAAAAACTGTTTTTT.

This clonotype appeared a single time. It may be a read error: a sequence one base away is much more abundant. The J gene is TRBJ2-1, the V gene TRBV14; 7 positions match TRBD2. The V gene's germline CDR1 is SGHDN and CDR2 FVKESK. This CDR3 spans 13 amino acids. CDR3 DNA sequence: TGTGCCAGCAGCAAAGAAGGGAGGGGTGGGCAGTTCTTC. Its protein product is CASSKEGRGGQFF.

The chain uses TRBV7-9 and TRBJ2-7; D is unresolved. V was clipped by 5 bases and J by 2 bases, with 16 bases between them. The germline CDR1 and CDR2 sequences are SEHNR and FQNEAQ (reference sequence). The CDR3 extends over 15 amino acids. CDR3 nucleotide sequence: TGTGCCAGCAGCCCCACGCGTGTGTACCCCTACGAGCAGTACTTC. As protein: CASSPTRVYPYEQYF.

The V gene is TRBV6-1, the J gene TRBJ1-2; the match to TRBD1 covers 9 bases. Trimming removed 6 bases from V and 7 bases from J; junction bases left unmatched: 9. From germline, CDR1 is MNHNS and CDR2 SASEGT. The CDR3 length is 14 residues. The DNA of the CDR3 is TGTGCCAGCAGAAGGACAGGGGAAGAGACTGGCTACACCTTC. Protein product: CASRRTGEETGYTF.

This clonotype was recorded at least ten times. The V call is TRBV20-1, the J call TRBJ2-5, with D possibly TRBD1 on 6 matching bases. The CDR3 loop spans 13 amino acids. Germline CDR1 and CDR2: DFQATT and SNEGSKA (reference sequence). V was clipped by 2 bases and J by 5 bases, with 12 bases between them. The chain's CDR3 is CSARRTGSETQYF. CDR3 coding DNA: TGCAGTGCTAGACGAACAGGGTCGGAGACCCAGTACTTC.

This clonotype was observed at least ten times. V usage is TRBV25-1 and J usage is TRBJ2-1; 13 bases align to TRBD2. CDR1 MGHDK and CDR2 SYGVNS come from the germline V gene. The CDR3 is 17 residues long. The V segment lost 4 bases and the J segment 8 bases; nucleotides outside the gene matches: 11. CDR3 sequence (DNA): TGTGCCAGCAGTGTTGGCTTACTAGCGGGGGGGACCGATGAGCAGTTCTTC. Its translation: CASSVGLLAGGTDEQFF.

This clonotype appeared many times. V gene TRBV7-9 combines with J gene TRBJ2-5; TRBD1 aligns across 7 bases. CDR3 length: 14 amino acids. The trim removed 5 bases at V and 5 bases at J, leaving 8 bases unmatched. Germline assignment: CDR1 SEHNR and CDR2 FQNEAQ (reference sequence). The CDR3: CASSPRGSVETQYF. In nucleotides, the CDR3 is TGTGCCAGCAGCCCCAGGGGGTCTGTTGAGACCCAGTACTTC.

A word on this clonotype: A much more abundant neighbour one base away suggests this may be a read error. The gene calls are TRBV20-1 and TRBJ2-4; the match to TRBD1 covers 7 bases. Unmatched junction bases numbered 8, after V lost 8 bases and J lost 13 bases. The germline V gene has CDR1 DFQATT and CDR2 SNEGSKA (reference sequence). The CDR3 consists of 10 residues. The chain's CDR3 is CSTNRGVQYF. CDR3 sequence (DNA): TGCAGTACTAACAGGGGTGTGCAGTACTTC.

This clonotype came up many times. The rearrangement joins TRBV12-3 or TRBV12-4 to TRBJ2-5; D is undetermined. Trimming took 3 bases from V and 5 from J, leaving 13 bases between them. This CDR3 is built from 14 residues. DNA for the CDR3: TGTGCCAGCAGTTTGGTGGTCGGTTTGGAGACCCAGTACTTC. As protein: CASSLVVGLETQYF.